The 28 T cell receptor beta chains below all came from one sample that was sequenced in a study of OX40 agonist ivuxolimab in advanced cancers. Only in-frame clones appear in the TCRdb table, and some are missing; sequencing was by immunoSEQ multiplex PCR. This sample carries over 150,000 clones, 90% to 95% of them seen once, and the ten largest clones take around 0.31%. The specimen comprised CD4+ or CD8+ T cells sorted from blood, sampled in a trial of the OX40 agonist ivuxolimab. These receptors were obtained from an adult with an advanced solid tumor such as melanoma, head and neck, liver or kidney cancer.

The V gene is TRBV30, the J gene TRBJ2-3; TRBD2 aligns across 9 bases. The CDR3 runs 15 residues. Looked up from germline, CDR1 is GTSNPN and CDR2 is SVGIG (reference sequence). J gave up 6 bases and V 7 bases, and 14 bases lay outside the gene matches. The CDR3 sequence is CASPARAGGVDTQYF. CDR3 coding DNA: TGTGCCTCACCCGCCCGAGCGGGAGGCGTGGATACGCAGTATTTT.

V usage is TRBV20-1 and J usage is TRBJ2-7; D not certain. There are 11 residues in the CDR3. Looked up from germline, CDR1 is DFQATT and CDR2 is SNEGSKA (reference sequence). Trimming shortened V by 1 base and J by 1 base, and 2 bases separated the two germline ends. CDR3 DNA sequence: TGCAGTGCTAGAGGTTCCTACGAGCAGTACTTC. Protein: CSARGSYEQYF.

This chain joins TRBV27 and TRBJ1-5; TRBD1 is a possible D gene (5 bases). V was shortened by 6 bases and J by 8 bases, with 17 bases between the two germline ends. Germline lookup yields CDR1 MNHEY and CDR2 SMNVEV (reference sequence). This CDR3 contains 14 residues. The chain's CDR3 is CASSKAGTGEPQHF. DNA of the CDR3: TGTGCCAGCAGCAAAGCCGGGACCGGTGAGCCCCAGCATTTT.

CDR3 DNA: TGTGCCATCAGTCCCCTCCGACTAGCGGGGTCAGATACGCAGTATTTT. Its protein is CAISPLRLAGSDTQYF. The chain couples TRBV10-3 to TRBJ2-3; 11 nucleotides agree with TRBD2. CDR3 length: 16 amino acids. The V and J ends lost 5 bases and 4 bases, in that order; junction bases with no gene match: 8. CDR1 ENHRY and CDR2 SYGVKD come from the germline V gene.

J is TRBJ2-6 and V is TRBV7-2; 8 bases are shared with TRBD1. V shed 1 base, J shed 4 bases, and the junction held 9 bases outside the gene matches. CDR3 length equals 18 residues. Germline V gene data show CDR1 as SGHTA and CDR2 as FQGNSA. CDR3 residues: CASSLGAGGVLGANVLTF. The CDR3 DNA sequence: TGTGCCAGCAGCTTAGGGGCAGGGGGCGTCCTAGGGGCCAACGTCCTGACTTTC.

The V gene is TRBV18, the J gene TRBJ2-7; D possibly corresponds to TRBD2 (6 bases). CDR1 and CDR2 (germline): KGHSH, LQKENI. The V and J ends lost 2 bases and 2 bases respectively, with 7 bases between them. The CDR3 is 13 residues long. In nucleotides, the CDR3 is TGTGCCAGCTCACCAGCGGGAACCTACGAGCAGTACTTC. It translates to CASSPAGTYEQYF.

The rearrangement links TRBV6-5 to TRBJ2-7; D perhaps matches TRBD1 (5 bases). Trimming shortened V by 0 bases and J by 9 bases, and 9 bases separated the two germline ends. Germline-derived CDR1 and CDR2 are MNHEY and SVGAGI. The CDR3 covers 12 residues. CDR3 region: CASSYSQGVQYF. DNA for the CDR3: TGTGCCAGCAGTTACTCCCAGGGTGTGCAGTACTTC.

The chain uses TRBV25-1 and TRBJ1-3, with TRBD1 matching 8 bases. CDR1 and CDR2 from the germline V gene are MGHDK and SYGVNS. The CDR3 extends over 15 amino acids. V dropped 3 bases and J dropped 8; count of bases not matched to a gene: 9. CDR3 loop: CASSDPGTGAHTIYF. The CDR3 coding sequence is TGTGCCAGCAGTGACCCTGGGACAGGTGCCCACACCATATATTTT.

The chain links TRBV7-2 to TRBJ1-2; D is undetermined. The CDR3 runs to 13 residues. Germline V gene sequence: CDR1 SGHTA, CDR2 FQGNSA. Trimming pared 5 bases from V and 6 bases from J, leaving 13 bases between. CDR3 loop: CASSLGGQDGYTF. The DNA for the CDR3 is TGTGCCAGCAGCCTCGGAGGGCAGGATGGCTACACCTTC.

This clone has a handful of counts. The V and J genes are TRBV4-3 and TRBJ2-7; D perhaps matches TRBD2 (5 bases). This CDR3 is built from 15 residues. In germline, CDR1 is LGHNA, CDR2 YSLEER. V was clipped by 1 base and J by 2 bases, with 12 bases between them. The DNA of the CDR3 is TGCGCCAGCAGCCAAGTGTGGGCGGGTACCTACGAGCAGTACTTC. Translated: CASSQVWAGTYEQYF.

The V gene is TRBV4-2, the J gene TRBJ1-2, with D possibly matching TRBD1 (5 bases). Trimming pared 1 base from V and 0 bases from J, leaving 12 bases between. Germline CDR1 and CDR2: LGHNA and YNFKEQ. The CDR3 totals 16 residues. CDR3 coding DNA: TGTGCCAGCAGCCAAGCTAGAGGGACGTCTAACTATGGCTACACCTTC. This codes for CASSQARGTSNYGYTF.

The genes are TRBV7-2 and TRBJ1-1; possible D gene TRBD1, 5 bases. The germline V and J ends were trimmed by 5 bases and 0 bases, with 13 bases remaining between them. CDR1 is SGHTA, CDR2 FQGNSA, per germline. This CDR3 comprises 15 residues. CDR3 protein: CASSPSGTVNTEAFF. The CDR3 nucleotides are TGTGCCAGCAGCCCTAGTGGGACGGTGAACACTGAAGCTTTCTTT.

The chain couples TRBV6-1 to TRBJ2-3, with a weak D call TRBD2 (6 bases). Looked up from germline, CDR1 is MNHNS and CDR2 is SASEGT. Trimming took 3 bases from V and 11 from J, leaving 12 bases between them. This CDR3 contains 12 residues. The CDR3 DNA sequence: TGTGCCAGCAGTGACAGGGCCGGGGGGCAGTATTTT. Translation gives CASSDRAGGQYF.

The chain carries TRBV5-1 and TRBJ2-5, with D maybe TRBD2 (5 bases). Germline loops: CDR1 SGHRS, CDR2 YFSETQ. Trimming cost V 5 bases and J 2 bases, with 7 bases left between them. This CDR3 comprises 12 residues. The DNA of the CDR3 is TGCGCCAGCAGACCGGGGCAAGAGACCCAGTACTTC. The encoded protein is CASRPGQETQYF.

The chain carries TRBV5-1 and TRBJ2-3, with 9 bases identical to TRBD1. The CDR3 length is 16 residues. Germline V gene sequence: CDR1 SGHRS, CDR2 YFSETQ. Trimming took 2 bases from V and 0 from J; bases not matched to a gene: 4. CDR3 DNA: TGCGCCAGCAGCTTCACCGGGACAGGGAGCACAGATACGCAGTATTTT. Translation gives CASSFTGTGSTDTQYF.

This chain connects TRBV6-5 to TRBJ2-1, with no clear D. This CDR3 contains 15 residues. V shed 4 bases and J shed 3 bases, with 13 bases lying between them. Germline CDR1 reads MNHEY; CDR2 reads SVGAGI. The CDR3: CASSFQGKIYNEQFF. The CDR3 DNA reads as TGTGCCAGCAGTTTTCAAGGCAAAATCTACAATGAGCAGTTCTTC.

This clone was found once. The chain employs TRBV28 and TRBJ1-2, with 10 bases identical to TRBD1. The CDR3 length is 15 residues. In germline, CDR1 is MDHEN, CDR2 SYDVKM. J was trimmed by 4 bases and V by 4 bases; bases with no gene match: 6. CDR3 coding DNA: TGTGCCAGCAGTTCCGACAGGGGGCTAGTCTATGGCTACACCTTC. The encoded protein is CASSSDRGLVYGYTF.

Written as DNA, the CDR3 is TGTGCCAGCAGCCCTACGGTGACCCAAGAGACCCAGTACTTC. This codes for CASSPTVTQETQYF. The chain has TRBV5-5 and TRBJ2-5; D uncertain. Trimming left V 4 bases short and J 1 base short, with 11 bases between. This CDR3 has 14 amino acids. The germline V gene has CDR1 SGHKS and CDR2 YYEKEE (reference sequence).

The chain couples TRBV27 to TRBJ2-7, with D hard to call. Germline V CDR1 and CDR2: MNHEY, SMNVEV (reference sequence). The CDR3 contains 14 residues. V gave up 2 bases and J gave up 2 bases, with 10 bases separating them. CDR3 bases: TGTGCCAGCAGTTTAGCGGTGCCAGCCTACGAGCAGTACTTC. Translating it yields CASSLAVPAYEQYF.

The chain employs TRBV11-2 and TRBJ2-1; 7 bases line up with TRBD1. V gave up 1 base and J gave up 4 bases; unmatched junction bases: 4. CDR3 length: 15 residues. Germline lookup yields CDR1 SGHAT and CDR2 FQNNGV. CDR3 DNA: TGTGCCAGCAGCTTAGGACAGGGTGGGTACAATGAGCAGTTCTTC. This translates into CASSLGQGGYNEQFF.

The genes are TRBV10-3 and TRBJ2-5, with 7 positions matching TRBD1. The CDR3 loop spans 13 amino acids. The J segment lost 4 bases and the V segment lost 5 bases, leaving 4 bases of the junction unmatched. Germline V gene sequence: CDR1 ENHRY, CDR2 SYGVKD. CDR3: CAISNRQGETQYF. CDR3 sequence (DNA): TGTGCCATCAGTAACCGACAGGGAGAGACCCAGTACTTC.

A single count supports this clone. The V call is TRBV5-1, the J call TRBJ2-7; D is unclear. The CDR3 spans 16 residues. CDR1 is SGHRS, CDR2 YFSETQ, per germline. Trimming took off 1 base at V and 1 base at J, with 15 bases between the two ends. The CDR3 here is CASSLNARPRSYEQYF. In nucleotides, the CDR3 is TGCGCCAGCAGCTTGAACGCCAGACCCCGATCCTACGAGCAGTACTTC.

The genes are TRBV5-4 and TRBJ2-1; 9 nucleotides agree with TRBD2. This CDR3 has 16 residues. CDR1 is SGHNT and CDR2 is YYREEE in the germline V gene (reference sequence). V was pared by 4 bases and J by 7 bases, with 12 bases of the junction left unmatched. The DNA of the CDR3 is TGTGCCAGCAGCCCCGTAGCGGGAGCCCCCGGGAATGAGCAGTTCTTC. This codes for CASSPVAGAPGNEQFF.

The chain joins TRBV7-7 to TRBJ2-2; 7 nucleotides agree with TRBD2. V shed 9 bases and J 3 bases; nucleotides not matched to a gene: 7. This CDR3 region has 14 residues. Germline V gene lookup returns CDR1 SSHAT and CDR2 FNYEAQ (reference sequence). Here the CDR3 DNA reads TGTGCCAGTGGGAGGGAGGGGCACACCGGGGAGCTGTTTTTT. Amino acids: CASGREGHTGELFF.

The chain recombines TRBV6-1 with TRBJ1-4; unclear D gene. Germline loops: CDR1 MNHNS, CDR2 SASEGT. The CDR3 length is 12 residues. V lost 3 bases and J 7 bases, leaving 6 bases between the germline ends. The CDR3 spells CASSDRSEKLFF. The CDR3, as DNA: TGTGCCAGCAGTGACAGGAGTGAAAAACTGTTTTTT.

The V and J genes are TRBV7-2 and TRBJ2-7, with 13 bases that match TRBD2. This CDR3 region has 16 residues. Germline V CDR1 and CDR2: SGHTA, FQGNSA. Trimming took 3 bases from V and 4 from J; bases not matched to a gene: 6. CDR3: CASSFARTSGSYEQYF. For the CDR3, the DNA is TGTGCCAGCAGCTTTGCCCGGACTAGCGGGAGTTACGAGCAGTACTTC.

This chain connects TRBV7-2 to TRBJ2-5; the match to TRBD2 covers 8 bases. Losses at the gene ends were 4 bases for V and 4 bases for J; bases not matched to a gene: 11. CDR1 is SGHTA, CDR2 FQGNSA, per germline. CDR3 length: 16 amino acids. The CDR3 sequence: CASSWGSGRVTETQYF. The CDR3, as DNA: TGTGCCAGCAGCTGGGGGAGCGGGAGAGTCACAGAGACCCAGTACTTC.

This clone occurred once. This chain links TRBV5-4 with TRBJ2-5; the match to TRBD2 covers 12 bases. Trimming took 4 bases from V and 3 from J; bases not matched to a gene: 4. The germline CDR1 and CDR2 sequences are SGHNT and YYREEE (reference sequence). This CDR3 spans 15 amino acids. CDR3: CASSLTSGREETQYF. CDR3 nucleotides: TGTGCCAGCAGCCTGACTAGCGGGAGAGAAGAGACCCAGTACTTC.